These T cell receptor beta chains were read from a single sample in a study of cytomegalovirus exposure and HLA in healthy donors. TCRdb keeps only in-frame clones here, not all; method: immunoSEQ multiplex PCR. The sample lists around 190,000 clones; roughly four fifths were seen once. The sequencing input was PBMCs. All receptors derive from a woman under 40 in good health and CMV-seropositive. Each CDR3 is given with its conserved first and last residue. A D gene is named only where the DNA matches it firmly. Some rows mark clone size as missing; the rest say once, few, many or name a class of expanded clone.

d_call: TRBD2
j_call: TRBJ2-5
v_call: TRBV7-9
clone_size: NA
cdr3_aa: CASSWEREKSETQYF
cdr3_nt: TGTGCCAGCAGCTGGGAGCGGGAGAAGTCAGAGACCCAGTACTTC

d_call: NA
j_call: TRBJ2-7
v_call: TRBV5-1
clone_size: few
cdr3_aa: CASSLKGVGEQYF
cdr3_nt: TGCGCCAGCAGCTTGAAAGGGGTCGGCGAGCAGTACTTC

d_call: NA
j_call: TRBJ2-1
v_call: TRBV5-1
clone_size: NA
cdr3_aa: CASSLAGRNEQFF
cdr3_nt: TGCGCCAGCAGCTTGGCCGGCAGGAATGAGCAGTTCTTC

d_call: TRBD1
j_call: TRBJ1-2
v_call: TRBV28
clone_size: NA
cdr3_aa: CASSQDRARGYTF
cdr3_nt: TGTGCCAGCAGCCAAGACAGGGCGCGGGGCTACACCTTC

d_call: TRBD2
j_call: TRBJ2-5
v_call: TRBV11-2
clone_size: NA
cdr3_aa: CASSLFLAVKETQYF
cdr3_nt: TGTGCCAGCAGCTTATTCCTAGCGGTAAAAGAGACCCAGTACTTC

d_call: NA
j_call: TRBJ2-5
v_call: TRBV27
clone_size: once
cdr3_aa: CASSWTVLETQYF
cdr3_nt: TGTGCCAGCAGTTGGACAGTTCTAGAGACCCAGTACTTC

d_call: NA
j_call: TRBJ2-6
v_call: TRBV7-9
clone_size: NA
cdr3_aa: CASPPYFLSSGANVLTF
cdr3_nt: TGTGCCAGCCCCCCGTACTTCCTGAGCTCTGGGGCCAACGTCCTGACTTTC

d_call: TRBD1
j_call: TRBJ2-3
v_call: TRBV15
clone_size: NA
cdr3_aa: CATSRDSGTGDFEHADTQYF
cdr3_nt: TGTGCCACCAGCAGAGACTCCGGGACAGGGGATTTTGAGCATGCAGATACGCAGTATTTT

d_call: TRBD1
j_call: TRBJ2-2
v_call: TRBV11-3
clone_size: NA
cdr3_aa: CASSQGQMNTGELFF
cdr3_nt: TGTGCCAGCAGTCAGGGACAGATGAACACCGGGGAGCTGTTTTTT

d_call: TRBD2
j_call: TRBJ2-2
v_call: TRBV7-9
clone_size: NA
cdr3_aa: CASSLGTSDTGELFF
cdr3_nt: TGTGCCAGCAGCTTAGGGACTAGCGACACCGGGGAGCTGTTTTTT

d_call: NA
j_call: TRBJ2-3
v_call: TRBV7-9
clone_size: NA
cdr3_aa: CASSPSGGHHTQYF
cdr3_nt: TGTGCCAGCAGCCCTTCAGGAGGGCATCATACGCAGTATTTT

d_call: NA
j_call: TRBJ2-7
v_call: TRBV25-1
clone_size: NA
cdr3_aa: CASSEYTTNEQYF
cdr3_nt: TGTGCCAGCAGTGAATATACTACAAACGAGCAGTACTTC

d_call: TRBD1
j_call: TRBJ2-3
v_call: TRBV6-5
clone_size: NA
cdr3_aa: CASSYGQGTDTQYF
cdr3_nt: TGTGCCAGCAGTTATGGACAGGGCACAGATACGCAGTATTTT

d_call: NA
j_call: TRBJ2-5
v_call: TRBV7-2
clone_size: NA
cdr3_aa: CASSSRDWGEAQYF
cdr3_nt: TGTGCCAGCAGCTCCCGAGACTGGGGGGAGGCCCAGTACTTC

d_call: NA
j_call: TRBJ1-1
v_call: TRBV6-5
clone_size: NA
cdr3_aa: CASSFGEGGRTEAFF
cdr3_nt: TGTGCCAGCAGTTTTGGGGAGGGGGGACGCACTGAAGCTTTCTTT

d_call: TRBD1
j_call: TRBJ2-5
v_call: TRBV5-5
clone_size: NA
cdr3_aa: CASSLAGQGAGEQYF
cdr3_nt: TGTGCCAGCAGCTTGGCTGGACAGGGGGCGGGGGAGCAGTACTTC

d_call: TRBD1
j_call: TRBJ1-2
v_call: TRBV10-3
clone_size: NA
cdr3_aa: CAISDRGTDDGYTF
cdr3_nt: TGTGCCATCAGTGACCGAGGGACAGACGATGGCTACACCTTC

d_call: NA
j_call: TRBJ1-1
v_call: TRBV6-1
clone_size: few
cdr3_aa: CASTKGGVRDTEAFF
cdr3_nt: TGTGCCAGCACCAAAGGGGGGGTTCGGGACACTGAAGCTTTCTTT

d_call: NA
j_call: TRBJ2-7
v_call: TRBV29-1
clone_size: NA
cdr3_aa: CSVNSGARNEQYF
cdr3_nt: TGCAGCGTAAACAGTGGGGCGCGGAACGAGCAGTACTTC

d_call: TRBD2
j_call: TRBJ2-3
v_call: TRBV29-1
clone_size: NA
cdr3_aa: CSVGGLAGFNRKADTQYF
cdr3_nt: TGCAGCGTTGGAGGGCTAGCGGGTTTTAACCGTAAGGCAGATACGCAGTATTTT

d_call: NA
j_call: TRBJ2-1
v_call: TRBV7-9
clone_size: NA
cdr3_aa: CASSLGSRVLYNEQFF
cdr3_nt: TGTGCCAGCAGCTTAGGTTCCAGGGTATTGTACAATGAGCAGTTCTTC

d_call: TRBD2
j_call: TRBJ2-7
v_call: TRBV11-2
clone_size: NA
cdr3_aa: CASSLGGEGQYEQYF
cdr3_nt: TGTGCCAGCAGCTTAGGGGGGGAGGGCCAATACGAGCAGTACTTC

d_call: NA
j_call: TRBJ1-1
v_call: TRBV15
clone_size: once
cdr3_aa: CATSRVGGPTEAFF
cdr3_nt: TGTGCCACCAGCAGAGTGGGAGGGCCCACTGAAGCTTTCTTT

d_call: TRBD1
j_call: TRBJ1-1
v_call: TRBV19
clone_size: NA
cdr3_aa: CASSSIRGQGAWGTEAFF
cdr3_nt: TGTGCCAGTAGTTCAATCCGGGGACAGGGGGCGTGGGGCACTGAAGCTTTCTTT

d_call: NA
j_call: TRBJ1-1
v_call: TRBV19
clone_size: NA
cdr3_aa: CASSISPRQNTEAFF
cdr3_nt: TGTGCCAGTAGTATATCACCAAGACAGAACACTGAAGCTTTCTTT

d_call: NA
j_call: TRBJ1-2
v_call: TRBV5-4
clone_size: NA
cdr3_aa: CASLVRGQGPGYTF
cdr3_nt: TGTGCCAGCCTAGTAAGGGGCCAAGGTCCTGGCTACACCTTC

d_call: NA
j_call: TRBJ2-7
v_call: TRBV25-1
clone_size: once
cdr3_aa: CASSRTTNSYEQYF
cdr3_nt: TGTGCCAGCAGTAGGACTACCAACTCCTACGAGCAGTACTTC

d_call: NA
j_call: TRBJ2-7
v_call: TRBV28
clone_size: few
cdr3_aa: CASSFPRGIDEQYF
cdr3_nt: TGTGCCAGCAGTTTCCCTCGGGGAATCGACGAGCAGTACTTC

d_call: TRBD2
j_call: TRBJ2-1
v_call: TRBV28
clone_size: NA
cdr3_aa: CASISGSAEQFF
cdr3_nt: TGTGCCAGCATTAGCGGGAGCGCTGAGCAGTTCTTC

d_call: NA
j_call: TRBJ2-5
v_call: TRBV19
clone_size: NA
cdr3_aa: CASSTGTQGMGETQYF
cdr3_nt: TGTGCCAGTAGTACCGGCACACAGGGAATGGGAGAGACCCAGTACTTC

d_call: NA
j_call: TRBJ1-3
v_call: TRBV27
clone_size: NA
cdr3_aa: CASRPGFSGNTIYF
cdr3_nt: TGTGCCAGCCGCCCGGGGTTCTCTGGAAACACCATATATTTT

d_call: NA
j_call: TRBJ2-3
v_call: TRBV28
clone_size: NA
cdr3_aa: CASRNRAADTQYF
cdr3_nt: TGTGCCAGCAGAAACAGGGCGGCAGATACGCAGTATTTT

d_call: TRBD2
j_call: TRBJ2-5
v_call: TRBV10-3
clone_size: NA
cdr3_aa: CAISKEGGAGETQYF
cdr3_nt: TGTGCCATCAGTAAGGAGGGAGGGGCTGGGGAGACCCAGTACTTC

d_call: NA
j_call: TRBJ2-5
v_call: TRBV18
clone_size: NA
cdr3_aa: CASSILQTQYF
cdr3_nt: TGTGCCAGCTCAATACTGCAGACCCAGTACTTC

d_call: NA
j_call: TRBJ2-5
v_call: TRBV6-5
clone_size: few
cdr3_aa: CASSPGGTQYF
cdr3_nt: TGTGCCAGCAGCCCCGGTGGGACCCAGTACTTC